A single sample is the source of the 9 T cell receptor beta chains below, sequenced in a study of blood T cell repertoires in COVID-19. Sequencing used immunoSEQ multiplex PCR; TCRdb keeps in-frame clones, though not all of them. Here the sample spans over 60,000 clones, approximately 88% being singletons. Sequenced input: peripheral blood. These receptors were collected from a human donor in a cohort sampled during active COVID-19.

This chain joins TRBV5-1 and TRBJ2-3, with D uncertain. CDR3 length: 15 residues. V was pared by 1 base and J by 5 bases, with 14 bases between. The germline V gene encodes CDR1 SGHRS and CDR2 YFSETQ. DNA of the CDR3: TGCGCCAGCAGCTTGCCGGGTCTTATCAGAGATACGCAGTATTTT. It translates to CASSLPGLIRDTQYF. The variable domain in full, completed from reference TRBV5-1 and TRBJ2-3, reads KAGVTQTPRYLIKTRGQQVTLSCSPISGHRSVSWYQQTPGQGLQFLFEYFSETQRNKGNFPGRFSGRQFSNSRSEMNVSTLELGDSALYLCASSLPGLIRDTQYFGPGTRLTVL.

J is TRBJ1-1 and V is TRBV18; the match to TRBD1 covers 10 bases. CDR3 length: 15 residues. The V segment lost 4 bases and the J segment 2 bases; nucleotides outside the gene matches: 4. The germline CDR1 and CDR2 sequences are KGHSH and LQKENI. DNA for the CDR3: TGTGCCAGCTCACGACGACAGGGGGCAAACACTGAAGCTTTCTTT. It translates to CASSRRQGANTEAFF.

The chain combines TRBV6-6 with TRBJ2-7; 9 nucleotides line up with TRBD1. J gave up 2 bases and V 3 bases, and 2 bases lay outside the gene matches. The CDR3 is 14 amino acids. In germline, CDR1 is MNHNY, CDR2 SVGAGI (reference sequence). The CDR3 region has the DNA TGTGCCAGCAGTTATGGACAGGGGACCTACGAGCAGTACTTC. This translates into CASSYGQGTYEQYF.

The genes are TRBV3-1 (or the pseudogene TRBV3-2) and TRBJ1-5, with TRBD1 matching over 9 bases. From germline, CDR1 is LGHDT and CDR2 YNNKEL (reference sequence). The CDR3 sequence is 13 residues long. Unmatched junction bases numbered 0, after V lost 3 bases and J lost 6 bases. This chain's CDR3 is CASSQDRGQPQHF. DNA for the CDR3: TGTGCCAGCAGCCAGGACAGGGGTCAGCCCCAGCATTTT.

The chain has TRBV19 and TRBJ2-7; D ambiguous. CDR1 is LNHDA and CDR2 is SQIVND in the germline V gene (reference sequence). Trimming removed 6 bases from V and 4 bases from J, with 13 bases in between. CDR3 length: 13 amino acids. In DNA, the CDR3 is TGTGCCAGTAGCAGCCGACTTAGATACGAGCAGTACTTC. Amino acid sequence: CASSSRLRYEQYF.

The chain joins TRBV5-1 to TRBJ2-7; 10 bases map to TRBD2. CDR1 and CDR2 (germline): SGHRS, YFSETQ. J gave up 6 bases and V 1 base, and 7 bases lay outside the gene matches. The CDR3 contains 15 residues. Here the CDR3 reads CASSLTSGGALEQYF. The CDR3 nucleotides are TGCGCCAGCAGCTTGACGAGCGGGGGGGCCCTCGAGCAGTACTTC. Full variable domain (missing parts from reference TRBV5-1 and TRBJ2-7): KAGVTQTPRYLIKTRGQQVTLSCSPISGHRSVSWYQQTPGQGLQFLFEYFSETQRNKGNFPGRFSGRQFSNSRSEMNVSTLELGDSALYLCASSLTSGGALEQYFGPGTRLTVT.

The V call is TRBV12-5, the J call TRBJ1-3; D remains unclear. The V gene's germline CDR1 is LGHNT and CDR2 FRNRAP. CDR3 length: 13 residues. Between the trimmed V and J ends, which lost 6 bases and 4 bases, there was a span of 10 bases. CDR3 DNA: TGTGCTAGTGGACAGTCGGGGGGAAACACCATATATTTT. Its protein is CASGQSGGNTIYF.

This rearrangement joins TRBV28 to TRBJ1-3; D is undetermined. Germline V gene lookup returns CDR1 MDHEN and CDR2 SYDVKM. The CDR3 spans 15 residues. V gave up 3 bases and J gave up 0 bases, with 9 bases separating them. CDR3 coding DNA: TGTGCCAGCAGTTTGGACGGGAGCTCTGGAAACACCATATATTTT. It codes for CASSLDGSSGNTIYF.

The chain has TRBV19 and TRBJ2-3; TRBD2 might be the D (5 bases). Germline V CDR1 and CDR2: LNHDA, SQIVND (reference sequence). The CDR3 is made up of 13 amino acids. The ends were cut back, 7 bases at V and 2 bases at J, with 10 bases in the middle. CDR3 amino acids: CASNVRVTDTQYF. The CDR3 region has the DNA TGTGCCAGTAACGTGAGGGTCACAGATACGCAGTATTTT.